The sequence of this T cell receptor beta chain was determined in a study of cytomegalovirus exposure and HLA in healthy donors. Study in general: Some 85 million unique TCRs from HLA-typed donors were held in an early data release.

This clone was seen just once. This PCR relied on a set of 60 Vbeta primers and 13 Jbeta primers. The method was immunoSEQ multiplex PCR; TCRdb's version includes in-frame clones alone and lacks a portion of them. The table lists under 200,000 clones, around 86% of them singletons. This CDR3 contains 13 residues. Germline V gene data show CDR1 as SGDLS and CDR2 as YYNGEE. The gene calls are TRBV9 and TRBJ2-5; TRBD1 matches 7 bases. The end of the DNA is better explained by TRBJ2-7, so the J call may be wrong. The specimen was PBMCs. The receptor was isolated from a man between 35 and 55 years old in good health and CMV-seropositive. The CDR3 region is CASSGDSYYEQYF. For the CDR3, the DNA is TGTGCCAGCAGCGGGGACAGTTACTACGAGCAGTACTTC.